Sequencing of this T cell receptor (beta chain) was carried out in a study of T cell responses to AZD1222 COVID-19 vaccine. General study results and limits: Rises in breadth and depth of Spike-specific TCRs came after two AZD1222 doses.

The J segment lost 4 bases and the V segment lost 5 bases, leaving 6 bases of the junction unmatched. Germline CDR1 is SGHVS and CDR2 is FQNEAQ. This CDR3 is 14 amino acids long. About this clone: Its specificity is unknown.

The assay was immunoSEQ multiplex PCR, and TCRdb's table has in-frame clones only and misses some. Of 120,000 to 150,000 clones listed, 92% are singletons. The TCR comes from an adult in good health. The V and J genes are TRBV7-8 and TRBJ1-1; TRBD1 matches 8 bases. This material consisted of peripheral blood, taken on day 0 of AZD1222 vaccination. CDR3 DNA sequence: TGTGCCAGCAGCGGCCGGACAGGGATCACTGAAGCTTTCTTT. Protein product: CASSGRTGITEAFF.